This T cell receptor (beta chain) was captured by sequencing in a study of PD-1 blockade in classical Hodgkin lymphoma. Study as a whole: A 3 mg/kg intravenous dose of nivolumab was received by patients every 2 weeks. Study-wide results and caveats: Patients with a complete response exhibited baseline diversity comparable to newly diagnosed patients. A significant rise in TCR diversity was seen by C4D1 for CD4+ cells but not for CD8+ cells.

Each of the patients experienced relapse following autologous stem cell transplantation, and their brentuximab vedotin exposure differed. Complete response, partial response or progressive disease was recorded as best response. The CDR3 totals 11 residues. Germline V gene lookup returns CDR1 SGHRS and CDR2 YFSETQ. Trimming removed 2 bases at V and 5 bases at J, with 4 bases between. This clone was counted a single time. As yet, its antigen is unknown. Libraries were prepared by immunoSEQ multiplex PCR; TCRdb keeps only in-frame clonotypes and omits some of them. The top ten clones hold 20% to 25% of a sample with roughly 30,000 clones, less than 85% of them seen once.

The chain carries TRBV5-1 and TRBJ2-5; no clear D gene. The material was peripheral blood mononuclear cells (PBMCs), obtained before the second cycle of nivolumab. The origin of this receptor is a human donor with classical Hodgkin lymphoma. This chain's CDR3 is CASSFGETQYF. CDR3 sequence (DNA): TGCGCCAGCAGCTTCGGCGAGACCCAGTACTTC.